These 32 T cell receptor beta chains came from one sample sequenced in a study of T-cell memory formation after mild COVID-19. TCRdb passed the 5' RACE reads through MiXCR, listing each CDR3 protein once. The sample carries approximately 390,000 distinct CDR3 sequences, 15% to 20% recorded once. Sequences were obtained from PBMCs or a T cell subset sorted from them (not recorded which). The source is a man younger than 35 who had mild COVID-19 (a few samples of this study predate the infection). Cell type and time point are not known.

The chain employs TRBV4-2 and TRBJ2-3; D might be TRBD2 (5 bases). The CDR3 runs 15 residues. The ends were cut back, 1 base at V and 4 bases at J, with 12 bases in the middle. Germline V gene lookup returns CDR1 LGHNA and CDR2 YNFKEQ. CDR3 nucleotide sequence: TGTGCCAGCAGCCAAGGGCTGAGGGCCTCAGATACGCAGTATTTT. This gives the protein CASSQGLRASDTQYF.

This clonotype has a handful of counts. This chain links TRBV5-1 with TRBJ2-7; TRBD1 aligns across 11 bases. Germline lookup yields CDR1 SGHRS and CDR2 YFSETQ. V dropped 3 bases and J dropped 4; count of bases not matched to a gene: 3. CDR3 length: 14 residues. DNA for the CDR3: TGCGCCAGCAGCTGGACAGGGGGCGAGTACGAGCAGTACGTC. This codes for CASSWTGGEYEQYV.

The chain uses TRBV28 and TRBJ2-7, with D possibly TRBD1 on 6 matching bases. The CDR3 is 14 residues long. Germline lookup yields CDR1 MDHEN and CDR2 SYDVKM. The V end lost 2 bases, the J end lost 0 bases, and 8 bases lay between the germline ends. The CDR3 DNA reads TGTGCCAGCAGTTTAAACAGGGACTCCTACGAGCAGTACGTC. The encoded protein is CASSLNRDSYEQYV.

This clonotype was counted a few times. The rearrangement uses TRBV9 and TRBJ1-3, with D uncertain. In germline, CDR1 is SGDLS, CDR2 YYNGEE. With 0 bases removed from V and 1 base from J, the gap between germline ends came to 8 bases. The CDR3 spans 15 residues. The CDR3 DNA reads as TGTGCCAGCAGCGTAGAGGGATTATCTGGAAACACCATATATTTT. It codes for CASSVEGLSGNTIYF.

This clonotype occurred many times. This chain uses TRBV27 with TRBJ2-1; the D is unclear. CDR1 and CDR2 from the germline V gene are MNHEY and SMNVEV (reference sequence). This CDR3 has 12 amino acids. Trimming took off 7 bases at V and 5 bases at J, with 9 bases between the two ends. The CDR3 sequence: CASIGYHNEQFF. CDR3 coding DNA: TGTGCCAGCATCGGGTACCACAATGAGCAGTTCTTC.

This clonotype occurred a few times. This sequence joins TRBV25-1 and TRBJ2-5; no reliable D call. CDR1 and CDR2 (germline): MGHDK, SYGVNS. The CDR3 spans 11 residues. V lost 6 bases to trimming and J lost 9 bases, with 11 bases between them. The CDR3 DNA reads TGTGCCAGCAGCGGTCAGGTGGCCCAGTACTTC. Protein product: CASSGQVAQYF.

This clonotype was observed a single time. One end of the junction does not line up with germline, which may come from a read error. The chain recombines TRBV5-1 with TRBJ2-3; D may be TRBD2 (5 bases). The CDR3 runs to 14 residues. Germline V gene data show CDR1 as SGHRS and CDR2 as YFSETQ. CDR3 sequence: CASSPRTERPPHYF. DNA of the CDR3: TGCGCCAGCAGCCCCCGTACGGAGCGGCCCCCGCATTATTTT.

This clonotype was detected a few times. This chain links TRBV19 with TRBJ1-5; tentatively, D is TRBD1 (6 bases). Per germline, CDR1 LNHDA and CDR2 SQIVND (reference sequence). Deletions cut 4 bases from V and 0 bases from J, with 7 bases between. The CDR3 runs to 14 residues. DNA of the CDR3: TGTGCCAGTAGTACGACAGGTAGCAATCAGCCCCAGCATTTT. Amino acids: CASSTTGSNQPQHF.

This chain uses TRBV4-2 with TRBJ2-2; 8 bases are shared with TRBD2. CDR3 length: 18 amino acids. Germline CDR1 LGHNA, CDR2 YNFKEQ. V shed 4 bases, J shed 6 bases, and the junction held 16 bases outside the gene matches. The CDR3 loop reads CASSRRPGGADFAGELFF. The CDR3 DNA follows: TGTGCCAGCAGCCGCCGTCCCGGGGGGGCCGATTTTGCCGGGGAGCTGTTTTTT.

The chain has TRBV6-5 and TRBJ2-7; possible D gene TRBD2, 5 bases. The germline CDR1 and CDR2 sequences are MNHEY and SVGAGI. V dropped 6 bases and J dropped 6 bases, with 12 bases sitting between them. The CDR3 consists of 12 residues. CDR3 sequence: CASRTNRGEQYF. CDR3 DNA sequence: TGTGCCAGCAGAACAAATCGGGGCGAGCAGTACTTC.

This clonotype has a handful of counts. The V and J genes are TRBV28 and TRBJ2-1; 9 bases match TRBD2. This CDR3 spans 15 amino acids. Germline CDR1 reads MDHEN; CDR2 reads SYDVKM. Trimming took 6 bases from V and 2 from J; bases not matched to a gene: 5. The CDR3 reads CASREGLAAYNEQFF. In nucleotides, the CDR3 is TGTGCCAGCAGAGAGGGACTAGCTGCCTACAATGAGCAGTTCTTC. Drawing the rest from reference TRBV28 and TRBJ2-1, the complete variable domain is DVKVTQSSRYLVKRTGEKVFLECVQDMDHENMFWYRQDPGLGLRLIYFSYDVKMKEKGDIPEGYSVSREKKERFSLILESASTNQTSMYLCASREGLAAYNEQFFGPGTRLTVL.

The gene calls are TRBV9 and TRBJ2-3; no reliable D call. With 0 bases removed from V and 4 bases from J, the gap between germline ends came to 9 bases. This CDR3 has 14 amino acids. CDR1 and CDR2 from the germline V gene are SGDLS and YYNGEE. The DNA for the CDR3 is TGTGCCAGCAGCGTAGCTTTGGCGGCAGATACGCAGTATTTT. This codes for CASSVALAADTQYF. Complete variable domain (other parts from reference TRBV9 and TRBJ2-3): DSGVTQTPKHLITATGQRVTLRCSPRSGDLSVYWYQQSLDQGLQFLIQYYNGEERAKGNILERFSAQQFPDLHSELNLSSLELGDSALYFCASSVALAADTQYFGPGTRLTVL.

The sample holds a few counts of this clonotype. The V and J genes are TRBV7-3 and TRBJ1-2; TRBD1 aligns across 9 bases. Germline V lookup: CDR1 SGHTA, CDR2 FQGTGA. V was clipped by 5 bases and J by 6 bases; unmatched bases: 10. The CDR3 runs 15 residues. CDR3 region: CASSPTGQGRNGYTF. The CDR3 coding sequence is TGTGCCAGCAGCCCTACGGGACAGGGAAGGAATGGCTACACCTTC.

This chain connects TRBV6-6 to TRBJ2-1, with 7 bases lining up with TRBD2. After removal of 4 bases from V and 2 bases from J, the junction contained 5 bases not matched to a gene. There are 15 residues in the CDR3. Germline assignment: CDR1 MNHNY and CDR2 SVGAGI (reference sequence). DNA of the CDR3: TGTGCCAGCAGTTCTGGACTAGGGACCTACAATGAGCAGTTCTTC. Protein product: CASSSGLGTYNEQFF.

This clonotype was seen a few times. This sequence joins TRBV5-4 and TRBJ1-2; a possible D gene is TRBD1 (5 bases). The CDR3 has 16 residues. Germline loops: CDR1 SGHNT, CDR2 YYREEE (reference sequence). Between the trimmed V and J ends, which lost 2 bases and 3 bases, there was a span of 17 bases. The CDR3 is CASSFAREASYYGYTF. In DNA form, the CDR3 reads TGTGCCAGCAGCTTTGCCAGGGAGGCGTCTTACTATGGCTACACCTTC.

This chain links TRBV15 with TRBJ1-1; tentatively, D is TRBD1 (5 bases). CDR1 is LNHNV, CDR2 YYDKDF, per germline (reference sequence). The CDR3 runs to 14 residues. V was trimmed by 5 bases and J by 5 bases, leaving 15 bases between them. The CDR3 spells CATSGTGPGTEAFF. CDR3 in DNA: TGTGCCACCAGCGGGACGGGGCCAGGGACTGAAGCTTTCTTT.

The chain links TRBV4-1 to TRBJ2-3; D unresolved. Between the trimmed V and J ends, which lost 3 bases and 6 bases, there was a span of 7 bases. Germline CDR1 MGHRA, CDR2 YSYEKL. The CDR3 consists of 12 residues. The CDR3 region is CASSQGMDTQYF. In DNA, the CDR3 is TGCGCCAGCAGCCAGGGGATGGATACGCAGTATTTT.

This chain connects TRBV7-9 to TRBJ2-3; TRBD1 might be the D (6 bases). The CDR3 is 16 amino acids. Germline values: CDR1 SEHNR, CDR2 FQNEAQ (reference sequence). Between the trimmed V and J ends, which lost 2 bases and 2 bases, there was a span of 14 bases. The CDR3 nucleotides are TGTGCCAGCAGCTTAAGGCCTCGGACAGACACAGATACGCAGTATTTT. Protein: CASSLRPRTDTDTQYF.

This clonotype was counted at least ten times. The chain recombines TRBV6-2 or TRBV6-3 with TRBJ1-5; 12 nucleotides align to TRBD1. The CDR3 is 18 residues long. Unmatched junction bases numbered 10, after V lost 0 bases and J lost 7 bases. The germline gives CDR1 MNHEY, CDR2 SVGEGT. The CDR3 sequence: CASSYSPGQGALGQPQHF. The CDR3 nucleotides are TGTGCCAGCAGTTACTCTCCGGGACAGGGGGCTCTAGGACAGCCCCAGCATTTT.

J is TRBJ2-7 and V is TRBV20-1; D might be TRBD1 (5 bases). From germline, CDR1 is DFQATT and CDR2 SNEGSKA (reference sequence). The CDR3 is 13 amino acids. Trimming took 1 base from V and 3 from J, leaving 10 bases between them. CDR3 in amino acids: CSARVAGYYEQYV. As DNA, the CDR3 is TGCAGTGCTAGAGTAGCAGGGTACTACGAGCAGTACGTC.

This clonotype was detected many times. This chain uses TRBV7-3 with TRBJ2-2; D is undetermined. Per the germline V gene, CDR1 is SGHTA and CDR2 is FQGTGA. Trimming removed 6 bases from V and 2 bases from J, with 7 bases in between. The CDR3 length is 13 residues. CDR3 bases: TGTGCCAGCAGACTTGAAAACACCGGGGAGCTGTTTTTT. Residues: CASRLENTGELFF. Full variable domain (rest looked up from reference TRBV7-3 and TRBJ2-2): GAGVSQTPSNKVTEKGKYVELRCDPISGHTALYWYRQSLGQGPEFLIYFQGTGAADDSGLPNDRFFAVRPEGSVSTLKIQRTERGDSAVYLCASRLENTGELFFGEGSRLTVL.

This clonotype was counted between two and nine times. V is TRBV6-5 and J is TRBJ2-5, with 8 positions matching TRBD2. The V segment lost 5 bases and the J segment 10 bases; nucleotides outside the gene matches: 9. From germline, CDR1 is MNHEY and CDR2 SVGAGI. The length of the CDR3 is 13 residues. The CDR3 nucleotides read TGTGCCAGCAGTCCGGACCCCGCGGGGGGCCAGTACTTC. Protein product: CASSPDPAGGQYF.

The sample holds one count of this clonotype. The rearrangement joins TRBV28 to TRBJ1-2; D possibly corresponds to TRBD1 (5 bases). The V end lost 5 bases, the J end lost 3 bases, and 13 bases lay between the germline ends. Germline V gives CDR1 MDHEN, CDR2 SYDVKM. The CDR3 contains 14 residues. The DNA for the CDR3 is TGTGCCAGCAGTGGCGCTGGGACGGACTATGGCTACACCTTC. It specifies CASSGAGTDYGYTF.

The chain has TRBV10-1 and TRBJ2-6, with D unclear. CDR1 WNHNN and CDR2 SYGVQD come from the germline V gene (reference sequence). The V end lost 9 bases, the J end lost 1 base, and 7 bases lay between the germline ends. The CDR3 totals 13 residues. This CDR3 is CASQSSGANVLTF. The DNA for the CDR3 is TGCGCCAGTCAGAGTTCTGGGGCCAACGTCCTGACTTTC.

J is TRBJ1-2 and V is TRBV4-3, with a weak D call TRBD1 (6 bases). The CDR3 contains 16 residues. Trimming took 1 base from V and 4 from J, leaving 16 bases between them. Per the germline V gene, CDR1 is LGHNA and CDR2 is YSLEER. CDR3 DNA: TGCGCCAGCAGCCAAGCCCGAGGGGGTCTAGGCTATGGCTACACCTTC. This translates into CASSQARGGLGYGYTF.

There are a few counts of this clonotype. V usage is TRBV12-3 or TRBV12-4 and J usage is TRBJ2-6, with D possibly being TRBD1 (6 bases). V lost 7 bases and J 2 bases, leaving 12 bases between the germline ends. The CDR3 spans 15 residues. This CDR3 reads CASTPQGAGANVLTF. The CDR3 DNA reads TGTGCCAGCACCCCACAGGGCGCTGGGGCCAACGTCCTGACTTTC.

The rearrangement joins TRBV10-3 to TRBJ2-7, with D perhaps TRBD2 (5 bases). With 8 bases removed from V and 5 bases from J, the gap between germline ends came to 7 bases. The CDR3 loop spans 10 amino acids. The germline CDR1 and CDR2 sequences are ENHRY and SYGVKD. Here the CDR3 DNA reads TGTGCCATCGGGCGGGACGAGCAGTACTTC. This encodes CAIGRDEQYF.

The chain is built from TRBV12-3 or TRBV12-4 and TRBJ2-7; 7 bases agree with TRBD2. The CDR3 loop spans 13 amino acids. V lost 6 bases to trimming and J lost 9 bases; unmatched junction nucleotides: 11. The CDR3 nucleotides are TGTGCCAGCAGCACGGGGGGAGGTCTGGTGCAGTACTTC. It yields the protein CASSTGGGLVQYF.

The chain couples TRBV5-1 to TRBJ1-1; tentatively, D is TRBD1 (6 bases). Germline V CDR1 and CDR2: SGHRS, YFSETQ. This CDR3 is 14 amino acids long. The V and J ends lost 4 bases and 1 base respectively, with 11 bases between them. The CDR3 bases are TGCGCCAGCAGCGCGATACAGGGGAACACTGAAGCTTTCTTT. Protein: CASSAIQGNTEAFF.

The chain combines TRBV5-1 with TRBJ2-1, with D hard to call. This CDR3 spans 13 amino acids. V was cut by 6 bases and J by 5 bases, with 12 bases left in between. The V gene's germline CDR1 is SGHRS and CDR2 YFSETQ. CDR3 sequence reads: CASNHTMDNEQFF. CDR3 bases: TGCGCCAGCAACCATACAATGGACAATGAGCAGTTCTTC.

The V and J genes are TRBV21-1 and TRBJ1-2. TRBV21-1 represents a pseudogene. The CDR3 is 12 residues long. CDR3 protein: CASSKCGHLYTF. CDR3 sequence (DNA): TGTGCCAGCAGCAAATGTGGTCACCTCTACACCTTC.

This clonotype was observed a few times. The CDR3 region is CASSQDDILGPNSPLHF. The CDR3 DNA is TGCGCCAGCAGCCAAGATGACATACTGGGGCCCAATTCACCCCTCCACTTT. This sequence joins TRBV4-3 and TRBJ1-6; a weak D match, TRBD1 (5 bases). Germline values: CDR1 LGHNA, CDR2 YSLEER. CDR3 size: 17 residues. V shed 0 bases and J shed 7 bases, with 16 bases lying between them.